A selection of T cell receptor beta chains follows, all from one sample in a study of PD-1 blockade in classical Hodgkin lymphoma. TCRdb keeps only in-frame clones here, not all; method: immunoSEQ multiplex PCR. The sample carries roughly 7,000 clones, 76% recorded once. Sequences were derived from peripheral blood mononuclear cells (PBMCs), sampled before the second cycle of nivolumab. These receptors were collected from a human donor with classical Hodgkin lymphoma. Both conserved end residues are part of each CDR3. A D gene is named only where the DNA matches it firmly. Expanded clones are given a class, and other clones once, few, many or no size at all.

v_gene: TRBV15
abundance: -
len: 14
d_gene: -
j_gene: TRBJ2-3
CDR3aa: CATSRVGGTDTQYF
CDR3nt: TGTGCCACCAGCAGAGTAGGGGGCACAGATACGCAGTATTTT

v_gene: TRBV13
abundance: -
len: 23
d_gene: TRBD2
j_gene: TRBJ2-1
CDR3aa: CASSSTGTGLLAGGQSSYNEQFF
CDR3nt: TGTGCCAGCAGCTCCACCGGGACAGGTCTACTAGCGGGAGGGCAGAGCTCCTACAATGAGCAGTTCTTC

v_gene: TRBV7-2
abundance: once
len: 18
d_gene: -
j_gene: TRBJ2-6
CDR3aa: CASRPTGSRGSGANVLTF
CDR3nt: TGTGCCAGCAGACCTACAGGGTCGAGGGGCTCTGGGGCCAACGTCCTGACTTTC

v_gene: TRBV6-6
abundance: -
len: 14
d_gene: -
j_gene: TRBJ1-6
CDR3aa: CASSYRQGNSPLHF
CDR3nt: TGTGCCAGCAGTTACAGGCAGGGAAATTCACCCCTCCACTTT

v_gene: TRBV11-2
abundance: few
len: 15
d_gene: -
j_gene: TRBJ1-2
CDR3aa: CASSRATYHGYGYTF
CDR3nt: TGTGCCAGCAGCCGAGCCACATACCATGGGTATGGCTACACCTTC

v_gene: TRBV11-3
abundance: once
len: 15
d_gene: -
j_gene: TRBJ2-1
CDR3aa: CASSLDGGPYNEQFF
CDR3nt: TGTGCCAGCAGCTTAGACGGGGGCCCCTACAATGAGCAGTTCTTC

v_gene: TRBV21-1
abundance: -
len: 16
d_gene: -
j_gene: TRBJ2-1
CDR3aa: CASSKEGGGTYNEQFF
CDR3nt: TGTGCCAGCAGCAAAGAAGGGGGGGGCACCTACAATGAGCAGTTCTTC

v_gene: TRBV6-6
abundance: -
len: 15
d_gene: TRBD2
j_gene: TRBJ2-1
CDR3aa: CASTPGLASYNEQFF
CDR3nt: TGTGCCAGCACACCGGGACTAGCCTCCTACAATGAGCAGTTCTTC

v_gene: TRBV19
abundance: -
len: 16
d_gene: TRBD2
j_gene: TRBJ2-3
CDR3aa: CASSIDLPGGRDTQYF
CDR3nt: TGTGCCAGTAGTATAGACCTCCCGGGGGGGAGGGATACGCAGTATTTT

v_gene: TRBV7-3
abundance: -
len: 15
d_gene: TRBD1
j_gene: TRBJ2-1
CDR3aa: CASSLWDRGDNEQFF
CDR3nt: TGTGCCAGCAGTCTGTGGGACAGGGGGGACAATGAGCAGTTCTTC

v_gene: TRBV18
abundance: -
len: 14
d_gene: -
j_gene: TRBJ1-5
CDR3aa: CASSPTYSNQPQHF
CDR3nt: TGTGCCAGCTCACCGACTTATAGCAATCAGCCCCAGCATTTT

v_gene: TRBV21-1
abundance: -
len: 16
d_gene: -
j_gene: TRBJ2-7
CDR3aa: CASSKERGGGSYEQYF
CDR3nt: TGTGCCAGCAGCAAAGAGAGGGGCGGGGGGTCCTACGAGCAGTACTTC

v_gene: TRBV5-1
abundance: once
len: 17
d_gene: TRBD2
j_gene: TRBJ2-6
CDR3aa: CASSPREGNSGANVLTF
CDR3nt: TGCGCCAGCAGCCCCAGGGAGGGGAACTCTGGGGCCAACGTCCTGACTTTC

v_gene: TRBV28
abundance: -
len: 14
d_gene: -
j_gene: TRBJ2-7
CDR3aa: CASSLRTSGYEQYF
CDR3nt: TGTGCCAGCAGTTTAAGGACCTCAGGGTACGAGCAGTACTTC

v_gene: TRBV10-3
abundance: few
len: 12
d_gene: -
j_gene: TRBJ2-7
CDR3aa: CAISEVIYEQYF
CDR3nt: TGTGCCATCAGTGAAGTGATCTACGAGCAGTACTTC

v_gene: TRBV27
abundance: -
len: 11
d_gene: -
j_gene: TRBJ2-7
CDR3aa: CASSHNYEQYF
CDR3nt: TGTGCCAGCAGTCACAACTACGAGCAGTACTTC

v_gene: TRBV18
abundance: -
len: 17
d_gene: TRBD2
j_gene: TRBJ2-2
CDR3aa: CASSPTGGARHTGELFF
CDR3nt: TGTGCCAGCTCACCTACCGGGGGGGCGCGGCACACCGGGGAGCTGTTTTTT

v_gene: TRBV7-9
abundance: few
len: 15
d_gene: TRBD1
j_gene: TRBJ2-3
CDR3aa: CASSPWTGTTDTQYF
CDR3nt: TGTGCCAGCAGCCCCTGGACAGGGACCACAGATACGCAGTATTTT

v_gene: TRBV29-1
abundance: -
len: 13
d_gene: TRBD1
j_gene: TRBJ1-1
CDR3aa: CSVHRGQGTEAFF
CDR3nt: TGCAGCGTTCACAGGGGGCAGGGCACTGAAGCTTTCTTT

v_gene: TRBV21-1
abundance: -
len: 11
d_gene: -
j_gene: TRBJ2-1
CDR3aa: CASRSDNEQFF
CDR3nt: TGTGCCAGCAGGAGCGACAATGAGCAGTTCTTC